This TCR beta chain was retrieved from a study of control samples from healthy donors and cancer patients. Clones were read by immunoSEQ multiplex PCR, and TCRdb kept only the in-frame ones, dropping some. The sample has about 120,000 clones; 85% to 95% are singletons. CDR1 and CDR2 from the germline V gene are SEHNR and FQNEAQ (reference sequence). The CDR3 has 14 residues. The V segment lost 5 bases and the J segment 3 bases; nucleotides outside the gene matches: 4. This clonotype was sampled from a man aged 80 or over with head and neck cancer. V is TRBV7-9 and J is TRBJ2-1; the match to TRBD1 covers 7 bases. Material: PBMCs. This chain's CDR3 is CASSQGQYYNEQFF. The DNA of the CDR3 is TGTGCCAGCAGCCAGGGACAGTACTACAATGAGCAGTTCTTC.